This T cell receptor beta chain is from a study of blood T cells in healthy people across ages. Using a J-beta primer mix together with a sample-barcoded 5' primer, a second PCR was run for roughly 7 to 11 cycles. TCRdb ran MiXCR on the 5' RACE reads and lists one entry per CDR3 protein. The data hold hundreds of thousands of distinct CDR3 sequences, with 27% observed a single time. This clonotype has just a few counts. Sequenced sample: blood. The sequence came from a woman in her 70s in good health.

The CDR3 DNA follows: TGCAGCGTTGATGATTCCACAGATACGCAGTATTTT. Encoded protein: CSVDDSTDTQYF. The chain combines TRBV29-1 with TRBJ2-3, with D unresolved. Germline assignment: CDR1 SQVTM and CDR2 ANQGSEA. Trimming removed 3 bases at V and 2 bases at J, with 6 bases between. CDR3 size: 12 residues.